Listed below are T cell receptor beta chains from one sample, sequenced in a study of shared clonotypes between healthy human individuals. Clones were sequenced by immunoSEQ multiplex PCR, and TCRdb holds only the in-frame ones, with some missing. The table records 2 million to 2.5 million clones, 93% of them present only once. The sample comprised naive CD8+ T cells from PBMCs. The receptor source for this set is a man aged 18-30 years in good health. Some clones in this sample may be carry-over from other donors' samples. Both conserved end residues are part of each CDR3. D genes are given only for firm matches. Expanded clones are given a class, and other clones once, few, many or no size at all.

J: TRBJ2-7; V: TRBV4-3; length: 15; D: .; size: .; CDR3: CASSQEKAPYYEQYF; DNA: TGCGCCAGCAGCCAAGAGAAGGCACCGTACTACGAGCAGTACTTC
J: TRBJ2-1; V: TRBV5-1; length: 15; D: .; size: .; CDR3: CASSPVWQTNNEQFF; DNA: TGCGCCAGCAGTCCGGTATGGCAAACCAACAATGAGCAGTTCTTC
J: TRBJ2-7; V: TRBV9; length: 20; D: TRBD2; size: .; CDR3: CASSGGDRPPIAGQLYEQYF; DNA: TGTGCCAGCAGCGGGGGAGACCGTCCGCCTATAGCGGGCCAACTCTACGAGCAGTACTTC
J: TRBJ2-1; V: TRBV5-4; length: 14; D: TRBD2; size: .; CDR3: CASNDLAGGHEQFF; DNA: TGTGCCAGCAACGACCTAGCGGGAGGCCATGAGCAGTTCTTC
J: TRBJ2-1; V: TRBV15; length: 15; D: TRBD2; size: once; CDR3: CATSRATSANNEQFF; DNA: TGTGCCACCAGCAGGGCGACTAGCGCCAACAATGAGCAGTTCTTC
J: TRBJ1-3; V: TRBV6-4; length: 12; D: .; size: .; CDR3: CASSVNGNTIYF; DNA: TGTGCCAGCAGTGTCAATGGAAACACCATATATTTT
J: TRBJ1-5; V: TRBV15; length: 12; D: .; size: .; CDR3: CATSRNNQPQHF; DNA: TGTGCCACCAGCAGAAATAATCAGCCCCAGCATTTT
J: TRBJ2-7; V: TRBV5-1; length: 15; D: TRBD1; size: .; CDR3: CASSLGQGITYEQYF; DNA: TGCGCCAGCAGCTTGGGACAGGGGATTACCTACGAGCAGTACTTC
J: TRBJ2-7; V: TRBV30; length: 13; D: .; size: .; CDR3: CAYTGFPTYEQYF; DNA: TGTGCCTATACAGGGTTCCCGACCTACGAGCAGTACTTC
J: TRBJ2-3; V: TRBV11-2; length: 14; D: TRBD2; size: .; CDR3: CASSLAGGRDTQYF; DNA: TGTGCCAGCAGCTTGGCGGGAGGGCGAGATACGCAGTATTTT
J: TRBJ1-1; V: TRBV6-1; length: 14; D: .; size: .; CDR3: CASSEAAGWTEAFF; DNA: TGTGCCAGCAGTGAAGCGGCGGGTTGGACTGAAGCTTTCTTT
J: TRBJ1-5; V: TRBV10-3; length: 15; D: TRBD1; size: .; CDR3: CAISDPDRIHQPQHF; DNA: TGTGCCATCAGTGACCCGGACAGGATCCATCAGCCCCAGCATTTT
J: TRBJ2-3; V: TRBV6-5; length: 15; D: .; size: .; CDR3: CASSYLKRGGRTQYF; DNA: TGTGCCAGCAGTTACCTCAAACGAGGGGGGCGTACGCAGTATTTT
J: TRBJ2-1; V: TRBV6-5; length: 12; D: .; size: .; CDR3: CASSLPGNEQFF; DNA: TGTGCCAGCAGTCTTCCGGGGAATGAGCAGTTCTTC
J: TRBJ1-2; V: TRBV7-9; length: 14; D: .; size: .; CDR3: CASSLLDLRAGYTF; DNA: TGTGCCAGCAGCTTGCTCGACCTACGAGCTGGCTACACCTTC
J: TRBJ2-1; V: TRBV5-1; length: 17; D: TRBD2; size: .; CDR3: CASSLAAVAGGVNEQFF; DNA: TGCGCCAGCAGCTTGGCCGCGGTAGCGGGAGGCGTCAATGAGCAGTTCTTC
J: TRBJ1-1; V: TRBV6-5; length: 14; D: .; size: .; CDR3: CASSYLGPGTEAFF; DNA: TGTGCCAGCAGTTATCTGGGGCCGGGAACTGAAGCTTTCTTT
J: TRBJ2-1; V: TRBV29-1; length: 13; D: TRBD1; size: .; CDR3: CSVEDRLRNEQFF; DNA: TGCAGCGTTGAGGACAGGCTACGGAATGAGCAGTTCTTC
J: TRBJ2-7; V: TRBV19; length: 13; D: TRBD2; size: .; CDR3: CASSMTSVYEQYF; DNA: TGTGCCAGTAGTATGACTAGCGTGTACGAGCAGTACTTC
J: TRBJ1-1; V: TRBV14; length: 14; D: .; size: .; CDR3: CASSQVTVSTEAFF; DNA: TGTGCCAGCAGCCAAGTGACGGTGAGCACTGAAGCTTTCTTT
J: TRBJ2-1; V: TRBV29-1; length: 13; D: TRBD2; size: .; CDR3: CSGAGGSYNEQFF; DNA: TGCAGCGGAGCGGGAGGGTCCTACAATGAGCAGTTCTTC
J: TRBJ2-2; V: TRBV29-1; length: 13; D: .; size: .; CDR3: CSVWQGNTGELFF; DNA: TGCAGCGTTTGGCAGGGGAACACCGGGGAGCTGTTTTTT
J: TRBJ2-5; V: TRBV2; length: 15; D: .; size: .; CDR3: CASSVAVVVRETQYF; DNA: TGTGCCAGCAGTGTGGCGGTAGTCGTACGAGAGACCCAGTACTTC
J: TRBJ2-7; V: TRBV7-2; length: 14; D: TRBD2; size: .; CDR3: CASSLLAGAYEQYF; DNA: TGTGCCAGCAGCTTGCTAGCGGGAGCCTACGAGCAGTACTTC
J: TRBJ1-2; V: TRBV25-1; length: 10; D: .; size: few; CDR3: CASSGSGYTF; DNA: TGTGCCAGCAGTGGAAGTGGCTACACCTTC
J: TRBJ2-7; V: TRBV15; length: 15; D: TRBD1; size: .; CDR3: CATSRDRGQGYEQYF; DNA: TGTGCCACCAGCAGAGATAGGGGACAGGGCTACGAGCAGTACTTC
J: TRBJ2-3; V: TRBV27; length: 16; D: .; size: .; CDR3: CASSLFRGSSTDTQYF; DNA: TGTGCCAGCAGTTTATTTCGGGGATCTAGCACAGATACGCAGTATTTT
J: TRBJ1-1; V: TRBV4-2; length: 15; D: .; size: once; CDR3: CASSQEGKRRTEAFF; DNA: TGTGCCAGCAGCCAAGAAGGGAAAAGGAGAACTGAAGCTTTCTTT
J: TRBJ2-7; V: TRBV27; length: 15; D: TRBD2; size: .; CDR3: CASSSLAGGFYEQYF; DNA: TGTGCCAGCAGTTCCCTGGCGGGAGGGTTTTACGAGCAGTACTTC
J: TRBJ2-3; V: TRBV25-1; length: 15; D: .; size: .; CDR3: CASSARGTWMDTQYF; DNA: TGTGCCAGCAGTGCCCGGGGCACTTGGATGGATACGCAGTATTTT
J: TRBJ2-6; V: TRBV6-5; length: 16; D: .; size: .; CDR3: CASSYLQVSGANVLTF; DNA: TGTGCCAGCAGTTACTTGCAAGTTTCCGGGGCCAACGTCCTGACTTTC
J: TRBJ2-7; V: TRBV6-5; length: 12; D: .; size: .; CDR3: CASSPDRDKEYF; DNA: TGTGCCAGCAGCCCCGACCGGGACAAGGAGTACTTC
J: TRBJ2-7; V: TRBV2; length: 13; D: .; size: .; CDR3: CASSEGASYEQYF; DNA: TGTGCCAGCAGTGAAGGTGCCTCCTACGAGCAGTACTTC
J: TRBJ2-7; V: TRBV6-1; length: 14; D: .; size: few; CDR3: CASSLGHGRDEQYF; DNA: TGTGCCAGCTCGCTGGGACATGGACGGGACGAGCAGTACTTC
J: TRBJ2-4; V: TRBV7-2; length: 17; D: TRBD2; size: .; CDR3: CASSTHRLAGAKNIQYF; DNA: TGTGCCAGCAGCACCCATAGACTAGCGGGAGCCAAAAACATTCAGTACTTC
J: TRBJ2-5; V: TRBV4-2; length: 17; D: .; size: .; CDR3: CASSQDEGGPARETQYF; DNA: TGTGCCAGCAGCCAAGACGAGGGGGGCCCCGCCCGGGAGACCCAGTACTTC
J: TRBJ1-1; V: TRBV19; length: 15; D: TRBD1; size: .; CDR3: CASSTGGSMNTEAFF; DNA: TGTGCCAGTAGTACAGGGGGATCTATGAACACTGAAGCTTTCTTT
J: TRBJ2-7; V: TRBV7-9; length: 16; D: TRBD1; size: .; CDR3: CASKPRQGESPYEQYF; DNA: TGTGCCAGCAAACCAAGACAGGGGGAATCCCCGTACGAGCAGTACTTC
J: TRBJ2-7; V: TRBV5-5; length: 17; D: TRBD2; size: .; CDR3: CASSLLNSGRAAYEQYF; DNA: TGTGCCAGCAGCTTGTTAAATTCGGGGAGGGCGGCCTACGAGCAGTACTTC
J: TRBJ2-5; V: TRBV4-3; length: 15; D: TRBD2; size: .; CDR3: CASSQGLAGAETQYF; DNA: TGCGCCAGCAGCCAGGGTCTAGCGGGAGCGGAGACCCAGTACTTC
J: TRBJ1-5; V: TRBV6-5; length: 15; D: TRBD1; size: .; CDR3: CASSYSTGANQPQHF; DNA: TGTGCCAGCAGTTACTCGACAGGGGCCAATCAGCCCCAGCATTTT
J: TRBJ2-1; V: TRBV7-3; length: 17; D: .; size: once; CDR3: CASSQTNRDGTFNEQFF; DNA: TGTGCCAGCAGCCAAACCAACCGGGACGGGACCTTCAATGAGCAGTTCTTC
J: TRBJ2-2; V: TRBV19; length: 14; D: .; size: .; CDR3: CASWSGWNTGELFF; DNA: TGTGCCAGTTGGAGCGGGTGGAACACCGGGGAGCTGTTTTTT
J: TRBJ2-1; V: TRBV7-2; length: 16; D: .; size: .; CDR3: CASSLYSRPPRNEQFF; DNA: TGTGCCAGCAGCTTATATAGCCGACCTCCTCGGAATGAGCAGTTCTTC
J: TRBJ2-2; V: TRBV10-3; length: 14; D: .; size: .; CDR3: CAISDLDAPGELFF; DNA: TGTGCCATCAGTGACCTCGACGCCCCCGGGGAGCTGTTTTTT
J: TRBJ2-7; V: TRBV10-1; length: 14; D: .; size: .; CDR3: CAIGSGILLYEQYF; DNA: TGCGCAATAGGTAGCGGTATATTGCTATACGAGCAGTACTTC
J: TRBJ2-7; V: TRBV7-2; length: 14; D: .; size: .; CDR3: CASSLTGTSYEQYF; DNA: TGTGCCAGCAGCTTAACAGGGACGTCCTACGAGCAGTACTTC
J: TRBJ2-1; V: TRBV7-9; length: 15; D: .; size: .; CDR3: CASSLAIGQNNEQFF; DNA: TGTGCCAGCAGCTTAGCCATTGGACAGAACAATGAGCAGTTCTTC
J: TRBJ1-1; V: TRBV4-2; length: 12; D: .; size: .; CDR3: CASSLQRGEAFF; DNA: TGTGCCAGCAGCCTCCAACGCGGTGAAGCTTTCTTT
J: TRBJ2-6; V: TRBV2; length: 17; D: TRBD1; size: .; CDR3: CASRSGQNGLGANVLTF; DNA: TGTGCCAGCAGATCGGGACAGAATGGCCTCGGGGCCAACGTCCTGACTTTC
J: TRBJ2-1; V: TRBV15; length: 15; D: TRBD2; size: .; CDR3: CATSPGTSEYNEQFF; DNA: TGTGCCACCAGCCCTGGGACTAGCGAGTACAATGAGCAGTTCTTC
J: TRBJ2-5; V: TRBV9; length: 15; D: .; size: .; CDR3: CASSVAWHGGETQYF; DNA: TGTGCCAGCAGCGTAGCTTGGCACGGAGGGGAGACCCAGTACTTC
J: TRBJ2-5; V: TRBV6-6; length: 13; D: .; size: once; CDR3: CASRERGGETQYF; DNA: TGTGCCAGCAGGGAGAGGGGAGGAGAGACCCAGTACTTC
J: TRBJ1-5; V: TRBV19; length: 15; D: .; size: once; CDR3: CASSIQGRYNQPQHF; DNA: TGTGCCAGTAGTATACAAGGACGGTACAATCAGCCCCAGCATTTT
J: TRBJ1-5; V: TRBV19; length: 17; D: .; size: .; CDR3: CASSIVQLGHWNQPQHF; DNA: TGTGCCAGTAGTATAGTCCAGTTGGGACACTGGAATCAGCCCCAGCATTTT
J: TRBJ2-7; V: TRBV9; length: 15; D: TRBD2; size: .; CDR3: CASSEGGSGNYEQYF; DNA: TGTGCCAGCAGCGAGGGCGGGAGCGGTAACTACGAGCAGTACTTC
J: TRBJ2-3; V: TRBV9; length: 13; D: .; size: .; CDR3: CASSPRDEDTQYF; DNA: TGTGCCAGCAGCCCCCGGGACGAGGATACGCAGTATTTT
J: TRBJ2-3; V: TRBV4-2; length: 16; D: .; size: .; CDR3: CASSQDGPPLRDTQYF; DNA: TGTGCCAGCAGCCAAGACGGTCCACCTCTTAGGGATACGCAGTATTTT
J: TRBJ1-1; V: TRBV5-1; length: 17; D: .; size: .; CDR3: CASSLRGSYRVPAEAFF; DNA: TGCGCCAGCAGCTTGAGGGGGTCGTACAGGGTTCCCGCTGAAGCTTTCTTT